This T cell receptor beta chain came from a study of molecular identifiers for immune sequencing clone quantification. Each CDR3 protein is one row after TCRdb ran MiXCR on the PCR reads. The table has around 470,000 distinct CDR3 sequences, 20% to 25% seen once. About this clonotype itself: A read error may be the cause here, since a much bigger clone is one base away.

The CDR3 covers 14 residues. Germline values: CDR1 PRHDT, CDR2 FYEKMQ (reference sequence). Deletions cut 4 bases from V and 1 base from J, with 10 bases between. The source material was naive CD8+ T cells from blood, with Jurkat cell RNA spiked in. Stated subset: FACS-sorted CD8+CD4-CCR7+CD45RA+ naive T cells. The receptor was isolated from a human donor in good health. Some libraries in this study had Jurkat cell RNA spiked in. This sequence joins TRBV13 and TRBJ2-5; D is uncertain. The CDR3 DNA reads TGTGCCAGCAGCTACAACGGGCGCCAAGAGACCCAGTACTTC. Its protein product is CASSYNGRQETQYF.